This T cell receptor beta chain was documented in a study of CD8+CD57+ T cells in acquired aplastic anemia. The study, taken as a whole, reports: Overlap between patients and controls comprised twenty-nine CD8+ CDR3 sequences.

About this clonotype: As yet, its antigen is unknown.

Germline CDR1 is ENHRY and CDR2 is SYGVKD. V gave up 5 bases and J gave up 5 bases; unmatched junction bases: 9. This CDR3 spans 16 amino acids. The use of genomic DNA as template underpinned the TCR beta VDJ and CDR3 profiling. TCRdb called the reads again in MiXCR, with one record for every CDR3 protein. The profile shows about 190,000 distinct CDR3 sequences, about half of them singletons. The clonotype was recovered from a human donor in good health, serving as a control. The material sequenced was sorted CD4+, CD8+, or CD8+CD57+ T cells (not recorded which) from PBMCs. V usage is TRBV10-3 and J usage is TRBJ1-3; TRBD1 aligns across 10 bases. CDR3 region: CAISPGTGVKRNTIYF. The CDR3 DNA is TGTGCCATCAGTCCCGGGACAGGGGTGAAGCGAAACACCATATATTTT.